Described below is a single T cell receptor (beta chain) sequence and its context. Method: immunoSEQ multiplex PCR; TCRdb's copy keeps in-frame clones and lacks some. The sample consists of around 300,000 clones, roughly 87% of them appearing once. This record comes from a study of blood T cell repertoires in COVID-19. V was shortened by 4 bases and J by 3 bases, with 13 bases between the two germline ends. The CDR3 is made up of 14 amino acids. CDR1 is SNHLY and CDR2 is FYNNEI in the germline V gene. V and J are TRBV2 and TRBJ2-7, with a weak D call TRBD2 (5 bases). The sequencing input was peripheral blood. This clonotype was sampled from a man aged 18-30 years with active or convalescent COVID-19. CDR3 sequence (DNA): TGTGCCAGCAGTGTGCTAGCCGCTTTCTACGAGCAGTACTTC. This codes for CASSVLAAFYEQYF.